The 5 T cell receptor beta chains reported below all come from one sample, sequenced in a study of PD-L1 blockade in urothelial cancer. The time point was: peripheral blood 6 weeks after treatment start. Sequencing was performed with immunoSEQ multiplex PCR; in TCRdb, only in-frame clones are kept and a portion is missing. Of over 25,000 clones in the sample, around 80% were seen once. The sequences come from PBMCs, collected around atezolizumab (anti-PD-L1) treatment. The receptors shown here come from a man aged 65 to 79 with urothelial cancer.

V is TRBV9 and J is TRBJ2-5, with a possible D match to TRBD1 (6 bases). The CDR3 has 14 amino acids. Germline V gene data show CDR1 as SGDLS and CDR2 as YYNGEE. V was shortened by 4 bases and J by 5 bases, with 15 bases between the two germline ends. CDR3 loop: CASSPRGGDETQYF. In DNA, the CDR3 is TGTGCCAGCAGCCCCCGTGGGGGCGATGAGACCCAGTACTTC.

The chain recombines TRBV9 with TRBJ2-5; a possible D gene is TRBD2 (5 bases). The V and J ends lost 0 bases and 2 bases respectively, with 20 bases between them. This CDR3 has 18 amino acids. Germline V gene data show CDR1 as SGDLS and CDR2 as YYNGEE. The CDR3 protein is CASSVGGRRIGPQETQYF. CDR3 DNA sequence: TGTGCCAGCAGCGTAGGCGGTAGGAGGATCGGGCCGCAAGAGACCCAGTACTTC.

The chain recombines TRBV7-2 with TRBJ1-4; D possibly corresponds to TRBD1 (5 bases). Per germline, CDR1 SGHTA and CDR2 FQGNSA. The V end was cut by 7 bases, the J end by 8 bases, with 14 bases between. CDR3 length equals 13 residues. CDR3 coding DNA: TGTGCCAGCACCCCGTTCGGGGGGGAAAAACTGTTTTTT. As protein: CASTPFGGEKLFF.

The chain carries TRBV7-2 and TRBJ2-1; 11 positions match TRBD2. J lost 11 bases, V lost 5 bases, and 11 bases had no gene match. This CDR3 contains 15 residues. Germline loops: CDR1 SGHTA, CDR2 FQGNSA. This chain's CDR3 is CASSRLAGPRGQQFF. CDR3 DNA sequence: TGTGCCAGCAGCAGACTAGCGGGACCTCGGGGACAGCAGTTCTTC.

The gene calls are TRBV19 and TRBJ1-2; D may be TRBD1 (5 bases). Germline values: CDR1 LNHDA, CDR2 SQIVND (reference sequence). CDR3 length: 18 amino acids. V was trimmed by 2 bases and J by 4 bases, leaving 23 bases between them. CDR3 DNA sequence: TGTGCCAGTAGTATAAGGTTAGGAGGGGCCACACGGAGCTATGGCTACACCTTC. It yields the protein CASSIRLGGATRSYGYTF.